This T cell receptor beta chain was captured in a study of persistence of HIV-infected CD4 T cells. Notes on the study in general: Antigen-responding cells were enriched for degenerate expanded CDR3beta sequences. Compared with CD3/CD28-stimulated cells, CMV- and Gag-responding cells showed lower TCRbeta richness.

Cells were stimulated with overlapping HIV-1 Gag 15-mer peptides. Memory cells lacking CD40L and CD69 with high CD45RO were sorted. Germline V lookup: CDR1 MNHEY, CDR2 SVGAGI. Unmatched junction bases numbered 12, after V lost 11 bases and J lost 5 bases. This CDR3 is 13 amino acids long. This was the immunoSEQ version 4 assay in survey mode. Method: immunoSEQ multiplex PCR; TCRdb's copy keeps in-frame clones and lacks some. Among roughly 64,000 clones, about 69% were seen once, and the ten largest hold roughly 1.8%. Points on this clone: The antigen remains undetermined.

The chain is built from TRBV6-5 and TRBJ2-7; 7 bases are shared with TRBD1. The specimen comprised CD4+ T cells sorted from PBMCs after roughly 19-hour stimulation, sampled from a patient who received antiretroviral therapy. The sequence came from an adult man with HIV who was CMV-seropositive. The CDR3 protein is CASTTIDRDEQYF. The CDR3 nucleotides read TGTGCCTCCACCACCATTGACAGGGACGAGCAGTACTTC.